The clone carrying this T cell receptor beta chain occurred a few times. Its specificity is unknown. The CDR3 covers 15 residues. V trimming: 6 bases; J trimming: 4 bases; junction bases outside the gene matches: 9. Germline CDR1 MDHEN, CDR2 SYDVKM. The data originate from a study of cytomegalovirus exposure and HLA in healthy donors. The PCR ran on 60 Vbeta and 13 Jbeta primers. Assay: immunoSEQ multiplex PCR; the TCRdb copy retains only in-frame clones and omits some. The sample has about 77,000 clones, around 84% seen once. Study-level points and caveats: In vitro experiments confirmed that three CMV-associated chains were specific for CMV antigens. Among TCR sequences, most were rare, though some public TCRs appeared in many donors. In an earlier analysis, about 87% or about 30%: the productive usage of most TCR beta V segments.

The TCR was taken from a man aged 35 to 55 in good health and CMV-seronegative. Source material: PBMCs. This chain connects TRBV28 to TRBJ2-5; TRBD1 matches 9 bases. In nucleotides, the CDR3 is TGTGCCAGCAGGAAACCACAGGGGGCAAGAGAGACCCAGTACTTC. Its protein product is CASRKPQGARETQYF.